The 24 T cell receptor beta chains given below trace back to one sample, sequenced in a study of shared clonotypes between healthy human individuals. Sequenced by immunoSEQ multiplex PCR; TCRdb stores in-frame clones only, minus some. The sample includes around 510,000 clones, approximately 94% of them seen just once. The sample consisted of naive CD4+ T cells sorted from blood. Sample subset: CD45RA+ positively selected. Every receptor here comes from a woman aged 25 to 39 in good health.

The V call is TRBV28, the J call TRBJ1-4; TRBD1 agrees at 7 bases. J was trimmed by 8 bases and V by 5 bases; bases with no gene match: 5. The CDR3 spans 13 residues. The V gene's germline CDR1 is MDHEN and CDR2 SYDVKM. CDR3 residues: CASSQTGAEKLFF. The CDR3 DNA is TGTGCCAGCAGTCAAACAGGGGCGGAAAAACTGTTTTTT.

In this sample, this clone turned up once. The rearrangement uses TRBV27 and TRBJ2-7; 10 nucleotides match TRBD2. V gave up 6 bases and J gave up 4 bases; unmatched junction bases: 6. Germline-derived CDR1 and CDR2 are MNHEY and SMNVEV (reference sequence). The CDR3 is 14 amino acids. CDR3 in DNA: TGTGCCAGCAGCTCTTCTAGCGGGAGTTACGAGCAGTACTTC. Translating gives CASSSSSGSYEQYF.

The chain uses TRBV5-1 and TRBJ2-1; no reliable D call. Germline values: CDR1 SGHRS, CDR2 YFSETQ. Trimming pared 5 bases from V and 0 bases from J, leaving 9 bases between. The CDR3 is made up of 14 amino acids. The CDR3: CASRLDSSYNEQFF. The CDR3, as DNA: TGCGCCAGCAGACTTGATAGCTCCTACAATGAGCAGTTCTTC.

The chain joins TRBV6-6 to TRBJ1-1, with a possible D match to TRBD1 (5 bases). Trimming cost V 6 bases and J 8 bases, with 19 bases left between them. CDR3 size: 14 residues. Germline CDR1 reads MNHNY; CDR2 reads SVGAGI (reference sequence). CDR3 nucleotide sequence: TGTGCCAGCAGCCCAACAGGACAATCTTCCGAAGCTTTCTTT. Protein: CASSPTGQSSEAFF.

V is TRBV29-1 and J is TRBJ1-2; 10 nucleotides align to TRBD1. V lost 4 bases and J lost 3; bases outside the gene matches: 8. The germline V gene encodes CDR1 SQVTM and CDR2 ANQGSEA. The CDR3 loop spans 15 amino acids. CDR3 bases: TGCAGCGTTGGACAGGGGGCTGAGTCGTACTATGGCTACACCTTC. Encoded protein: CSVGQGAESYYGYTF.

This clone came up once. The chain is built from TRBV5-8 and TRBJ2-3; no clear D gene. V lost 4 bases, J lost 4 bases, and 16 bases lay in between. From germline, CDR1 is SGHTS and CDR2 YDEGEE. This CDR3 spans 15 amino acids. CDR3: CASSTRTVRADTQYF. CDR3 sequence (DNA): TGTGCCAGCAGCACGAGGACGGTTAGGGCAGATACGCAGTATTTT.

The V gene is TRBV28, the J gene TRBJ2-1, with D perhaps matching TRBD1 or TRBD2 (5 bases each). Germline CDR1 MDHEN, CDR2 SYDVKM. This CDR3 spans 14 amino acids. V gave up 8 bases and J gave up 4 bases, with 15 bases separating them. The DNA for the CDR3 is TGTGCCAGCTCGGCCGGGACCGAATACAATGAGCAGTTCTTC. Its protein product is CASSAGTEYNEQFF.

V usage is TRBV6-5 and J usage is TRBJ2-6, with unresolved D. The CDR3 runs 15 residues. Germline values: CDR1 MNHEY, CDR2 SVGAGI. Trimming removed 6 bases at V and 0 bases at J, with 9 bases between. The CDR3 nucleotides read TGTGCCAGCAGCACTCTAGACTCTGGGGCCAACGTCCTGACTTTC. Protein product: CASSTLDSGANVLTF.

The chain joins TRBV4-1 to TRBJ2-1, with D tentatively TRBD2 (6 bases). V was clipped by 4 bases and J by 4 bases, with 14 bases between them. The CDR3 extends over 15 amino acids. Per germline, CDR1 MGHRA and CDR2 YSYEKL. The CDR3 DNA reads TGCGCCAGCAGCCCCTGGGGAGGTTCATACAATGAGCAGTTCTTC. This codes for CASSPWGGSYNEQFF.

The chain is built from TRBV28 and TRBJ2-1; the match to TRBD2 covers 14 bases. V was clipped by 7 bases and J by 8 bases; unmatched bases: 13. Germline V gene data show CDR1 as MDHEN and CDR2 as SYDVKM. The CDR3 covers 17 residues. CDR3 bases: TGTGCCAGCACCCACGGGACTAGCGGGAGTGGAAGAGATGAGCAGTTCTTC. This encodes CASTHGTSGSGRDEQFF.

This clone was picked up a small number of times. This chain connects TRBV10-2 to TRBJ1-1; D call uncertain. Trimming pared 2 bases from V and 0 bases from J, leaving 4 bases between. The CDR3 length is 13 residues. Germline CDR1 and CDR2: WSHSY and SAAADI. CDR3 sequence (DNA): TGCGCCAGCAGTGAGGGAATGAACACTGAAGCTTTCTTT. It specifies CASSEGMNTEAFF.

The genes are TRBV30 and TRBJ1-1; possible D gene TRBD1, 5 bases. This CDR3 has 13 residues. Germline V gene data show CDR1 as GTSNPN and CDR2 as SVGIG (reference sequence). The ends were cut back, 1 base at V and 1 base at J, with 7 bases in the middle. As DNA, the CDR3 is TGTGCCTGGAGTGGGGGGTGGAACACTGAAGCTTTCTTT. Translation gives CAWSGGWNTEAFF.

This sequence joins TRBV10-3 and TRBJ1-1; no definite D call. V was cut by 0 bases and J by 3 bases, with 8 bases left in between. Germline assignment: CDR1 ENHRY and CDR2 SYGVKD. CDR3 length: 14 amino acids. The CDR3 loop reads CAISESEGDTEAFF. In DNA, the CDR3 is TGTGCCATCAGTGAGTCCGAGGGAGACACTGAAGCTTTCTTT.

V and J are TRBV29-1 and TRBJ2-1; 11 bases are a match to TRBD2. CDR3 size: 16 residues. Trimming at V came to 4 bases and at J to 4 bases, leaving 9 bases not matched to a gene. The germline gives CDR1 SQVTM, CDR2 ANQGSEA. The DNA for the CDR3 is TGCAGCGTTGGAACCCCCACTAGCGGGAGTTACAATGAGCAGTTCTTC. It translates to CSVGTPTSGSYNEQFF.

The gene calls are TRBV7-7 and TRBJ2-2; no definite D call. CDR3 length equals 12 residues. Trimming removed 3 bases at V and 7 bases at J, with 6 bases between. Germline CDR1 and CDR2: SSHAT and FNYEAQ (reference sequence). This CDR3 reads CASSFKGGELFF. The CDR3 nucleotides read TGTGCCAGCAGCTTTAAGGGCGGGGAGCTGTTTTTT.

The CDR3 region has the DNA TGTGCCAGCAGCTTGGACGATGAAAAACTGTTTTTT. This encodes CASSLDDEKLFF. The V and J genes are TRBV5-5 and TRBJ1-4; D not certain. V lost 0 bases and J 6 bases, leaving 3 bases between the germline ends. The CDR3 runs 12 residues. CDR1 is SGHKS and CDR2 is YYEKEE in the germline V gene (reference sequence).

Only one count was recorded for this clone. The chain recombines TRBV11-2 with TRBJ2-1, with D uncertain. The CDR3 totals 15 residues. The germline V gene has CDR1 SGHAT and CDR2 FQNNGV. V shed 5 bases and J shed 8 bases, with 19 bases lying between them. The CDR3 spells CASSVLAHPSHEQFF. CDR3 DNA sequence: TGTGCCAGCAGCGTCCTCGCACACCCTTCCCATGAGCAGTTCTTC.

In nucleotides, the CDR3 is TGTGCCAGTAGACTCACCCGGGGATCCGCCAAATATGGCTACACCTTC. Protein product: CASRLTRGSAKYGYTF. The chain recombines TRBV19 with TRBJ1-2; D unclear. V lost 6 bases to trimming and J lost 5 bases, with 22 bases between them. The CDR3 runs 16 residues. Germline V gives CDR1 LNHDA, CDR2 SQIVND (reference sequence).

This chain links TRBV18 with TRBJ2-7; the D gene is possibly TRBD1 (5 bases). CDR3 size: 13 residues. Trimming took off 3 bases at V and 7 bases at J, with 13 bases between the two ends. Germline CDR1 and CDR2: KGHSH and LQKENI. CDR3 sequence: CASSPYTQGEQYF. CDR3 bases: TGTGCCAGCTCACCTTACACCCAGGGTGAGCAGTACTTC. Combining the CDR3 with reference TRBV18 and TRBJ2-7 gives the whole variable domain NAGVMQNPRHLVRRRGQEARLRCSPMKGHSHVYWYRQLPEEGLKFMVYLQKENIIDESGMPKERFSAEFPKEGPSILRIQQVVRGDSAAYFCASSPYTQGEQYFGPGTRLTVT.

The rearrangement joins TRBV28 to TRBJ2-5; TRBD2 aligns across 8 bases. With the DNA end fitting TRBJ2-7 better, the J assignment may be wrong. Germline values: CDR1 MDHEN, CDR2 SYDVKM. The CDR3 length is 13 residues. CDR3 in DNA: TGTGCCAGCCGAAGCGGGAGCTCCTACGAGCAGTACTTC. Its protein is CASRSGSSYEQYF.

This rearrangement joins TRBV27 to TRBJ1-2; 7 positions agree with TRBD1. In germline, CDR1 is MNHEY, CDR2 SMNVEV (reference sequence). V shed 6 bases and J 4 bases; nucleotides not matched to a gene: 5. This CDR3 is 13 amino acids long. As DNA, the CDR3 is TGTGCCAGCAGAAGGACAGGAGTCTATGGCTACACCTTC. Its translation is CASRRTGVYGYTF.

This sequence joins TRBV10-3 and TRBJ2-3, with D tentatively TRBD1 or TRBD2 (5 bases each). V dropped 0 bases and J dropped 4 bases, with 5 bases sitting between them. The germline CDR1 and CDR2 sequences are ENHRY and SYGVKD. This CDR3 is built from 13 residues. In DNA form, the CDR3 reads TGTGCCATCAGTGAGTCGGGGGCAGATACGCAGTATTTT. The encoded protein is CAISESGADTQYF.

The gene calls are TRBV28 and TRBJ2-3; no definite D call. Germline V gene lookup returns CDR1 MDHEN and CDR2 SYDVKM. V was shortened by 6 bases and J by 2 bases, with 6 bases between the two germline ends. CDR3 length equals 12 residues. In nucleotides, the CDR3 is TGTGCCAGCAGGAAAAACACAGATACGCAGTATTTT. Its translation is CASRKNTDTQYF.

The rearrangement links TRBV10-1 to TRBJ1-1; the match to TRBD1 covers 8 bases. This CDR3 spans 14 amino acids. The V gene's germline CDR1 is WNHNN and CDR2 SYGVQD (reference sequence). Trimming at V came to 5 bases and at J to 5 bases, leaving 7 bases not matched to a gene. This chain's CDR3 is CASSSSGGWTEAFF. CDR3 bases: TGCGCCAGCAGTTCATCAGGGGGCTGGACTGAAGCTTTCTTT.